The text below deals with one TCR beta chain. This sample stems from a study of cytomegalovirus exposure and HLA in healthy donors. The PCR had 60 Vbeta and 13 Jbeta primers. Profiled with immunoSEQ multiplex PCR; TCRdb holds only in-frame clones, not every one. The sample lists about 120,000 clones; roughly 82% were seen once. This CDR3 region has 17 residues. Germline-derived CDR1 and CDR2 are SGHDN and FVKESK. Germline trimming cut 3 bases from V and 0 bases from J; bases unmatched to any gene: 5. The receptor was isolated from a man aged 18 to 30 in good health and CMV-seropositive. Material: PBMCs. V is TRBV14 and J is TRBJ2-1; 10 positions agree with TRBD2. The CDR3 sequence: CASSHYRLAGSYNEQFF. The CDR3, as DNA: TGTGCCAGCAGCCACTACAGACTAGCGGGCTCCTACAATGAGCAGTTCTTC.